This T cell receptor (beta chain) was identified during a study of T cell clonality in common variable immunodeficiency. Study findings and constraints: Repertoire-complication correlations in CVID were limited by patient heterogeneity. Common variable immunodeficiency TCR beta sequences reportedly had fewer deletions and N-nucleotide insertions. Compared with controls, CVID subjects had fewer shared TCRbeta clones.

Produced via immunoSEQ multiplex PCR; TCRdb's table is partial and in-frame only. The sample has tens of thousands of clones, none seen only once. This clone is medium-sized (0.01 to 0.1%). Its specificity is not known. The read ends 3 residues before the CDR3 terminus; that terminus is restored from the germline J gene. Most patients and controls had Caucasian heritage. The CDR3 runs 13 residues. Trimming cost V 4 bases and J 4 bases; bases outside gene matches: 4. Germline V gene sequence: CDR1 LNHDA, CDR2 SQIVND (reference sequence). V usage is TRBV19 and J usage is TRBJ2-7, with TRBD1 identical over 7 bases. The sequence came from a human donor with common variable immunodeficiency. The sequenced material came from peripheral blood mononuclear cells. The sequenced part of the CDR3 DNA is TGTGCCAGTAGTAAGGGACAGAAATACGAG. Translating gives CASSKGQKYE. The complete CDR3 protein is CASSKGQKYEQYF.